Listed here is a single T cell receptor beta chain. After removal of 5 bases from V and 3 bases from J, the junction contained 3 bases not matched to a gene. Per the germline V gene, CDR1 is SGHVS and CDR2 is FQNEAQ. This CDR3 has 15 amino acids. This sample is part of a study of blood T cell repertoires in COVID-19. TCRdb keeps only in-frame clones here, not all; method: immunoSEQ multiplex PCR. This table has about 330,000 clones, approximately 85% appearing once. The chain carries TRBV7-8 and TRBJ1-6; 8 positions agree with TRBD1. The receptor was derived from a woman aged 45 to 65 with acute or convalescent COVID-19. What was sequenced was peripheral blood. The CDR3 loop is CASSQGTGYNSPLHF. CDR3 nucleotides: TGTGCCAGCAGCCAAGGGACAGGCTATAATTCACCCCTCCACTTT.